This T cell receptor (beta chain) was sequenced in a study of cytomegalovirus exposure and HLA in healthy donors. In the study overall: The early release's HLA-typed donors yielded about 85 million unique TCRs. Findings and limits, study-wide: From TCR beta sequences, most subjects' HLA-A and HLA-B alleles were reportedly predicted accurately. Analysis performed later found roughly 17,000 TCR beta sequences associated with HLA alleles at 0.05 false discovery rate. With high specificity and sensitivity, the classifier reportedly diagnosed cytomegalovirus status.

A word on this clone: The antigen remains undetermined.

Germline V gives CDR1 SGHTA, CDR2 FQGTGA. CDR3 length: 15 amino acids. The V gene end was trimmed by 3 bases and the J gene end by 6 bases; junction bases not matched to a gene: 9. The PCR made use of 60 Vbeta and 13 Jbeta primers. Data came from immunoSEQ multiplex PCR; TCRdb stores just in-frame clones and leaves some out. Of 150,000 or so clones in the sample, roughly 80% were seen once. The sequence was collected from a woman aged 18 to 35 in good health and CMV-seronegative. This rearrangement joins TRBV7-3 to TRBJ2-3, with 7 bases that match TRBD2. The sequencing sample was made of PBMCs. The CDR3 protein is CASSFGGRGGDTQYF. CDR3 nucleotide sequence: TGTGCCAGCAGCTTCGGCGGGAGAGGTGGCGATACGCAGTATTTT.